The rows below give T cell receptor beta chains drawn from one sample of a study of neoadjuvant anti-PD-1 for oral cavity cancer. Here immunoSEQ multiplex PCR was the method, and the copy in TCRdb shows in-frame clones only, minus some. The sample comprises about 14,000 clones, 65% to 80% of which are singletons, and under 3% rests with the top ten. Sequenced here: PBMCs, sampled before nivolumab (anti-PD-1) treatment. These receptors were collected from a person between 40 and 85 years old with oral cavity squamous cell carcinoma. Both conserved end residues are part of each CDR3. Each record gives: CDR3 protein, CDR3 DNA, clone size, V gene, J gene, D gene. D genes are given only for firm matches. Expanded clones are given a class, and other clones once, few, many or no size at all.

cdr3_aa: CASSHGQFYEQYF; cdr3_nt: TGTGCCAGCAGCCACGGACAATTTTACGAGCAGTACTTC; clone_size: NA; v_call: TRBV7-6; j_call: TRBJ2-7; d_call: NA
cdr3_aa: CASSWTSGRGDEQYF; cdr3_nt: TGCGCCAGCAGCTGGACTAGCGGGAGGGGTGACGAGCAGTACTTC; clone_size: NA; v_call: TRBV5-1; j_call: TRBJ2-7; d_call: TRBD2
cdr3_aa: CASSPSRGEPDYEQYF; cdr3_nt: TGCGCCAGCAGCCCTAGCAGGGGTGAACCAGACTACGAGCAGTACTTC; clone_size: few; v_call: TRBV4-1; j_call: TRBJ2-7; d_call: NA
cdr3_aa: CASSHGQTNYGYTF; cdr3_nt: TGTGCCAGCAGCCATGGACAGACTAACTATGGCTACACCTTC; clone_size: NA; v_call: TRBV4-2; j_call: TRBJ1-2; d_call: NA
cdr3_aa: CASSLRTTTYNEQFF; cdr3_nt: TGTGCCAGCAGTTTAAGGACGACCACCTACAATGAGCAGTTCTTC; clone_size: NA; v_call: TRBV7-8; j_call: TRBJ2-1; d_call: NA
cdr3_aa: CASSSPEVGTSASTDTQYF; cdr3_nt: TGTGCCAGCAGCTCTCCGGAGGTGGGGACTAGCGCCTCCACAGATACGCAGTATTTT; clone_size: once; v_call: TRBV5-4; j_call: TRBJ2-3; d_call: TRBD2
cdr3_aa: CASGGTGRENQPQHF; cdr3_nt: TGTGCCAGCGGAGGGACTGGGAGGGAGAATCAGCCCCAGCATTTT; clone_size: NA; v_call: TRBV6-4; j_call: TRBJ1-5; d_call: NA
cdr3_aa: CSVTGGLNQPQHF; cdr3_nt: TGCAGCGTTACCGGGGGCCTCAATCAGCCCCAGCATTTT; clone_size: NA; v_call: TRBV29-1; j_call: TRBJ1-5; d_call: NA
cdr3_aa: CASSAQGREQYF; cdr3_nt: TGTGCCAGCAGTGCACAGGGGCGCGAGCAGTACTTC; clone_size: NA; v_call: TRBV6-1; j_call: TRBJ2-7; d_call: TRBD1
cdr3_aa: CASSHRTAAANTGELFF; cdr3_nt: TGTGCCAGCAGCCATAGGACCGCGGCGGCGAACACCGGGGAGCTGTTTTTT; clone_size: NA; v_call: TRBV7-9; j_call: TRBJ2-2; d_call: NA
cdr3_aa: CSVGKLAVYNEQFF; cdr3_nt: TGCAGCGTGGGGAAACTAGCGGTATACAATGAGCAGTTCTTC; clone_size: NA; v_call: TRBV29-1; j_call: TRBJ2-1; d_call: TRBD2
cdr3_aa: CASSTSVYGYTF; cdr3_nt: TGTGCCAGCAGTACCAGTGTCTATGGCTACACCTTC; clone_size: NA; v_call: TRBV6-1; j_call: TRBJ1-2; d_call: NA
cdr3_aa: CASSVRRGQNTEAFF; cdr3_nt: TGTGCCAGCAGCGTACGCCGGGGCCAGAACACTGAAGCTTTCTTT; clone_size: NA; v_call: TRBV11-2; j_call: TRBJ1-1; d_call: NA
cdr3_aa: CASSRIGQYVETQYF; cdr3_nt: TGCGCCAGCAGCCGGATAGGACAGTACGTGGAGACCCAGTACTTC; clone_size: NA; v_call: TRBV4-1; j_call: TRBJ2-5; d_call: NA
cdr3_aa: CASSLGAGSSDTQYF; cdr3_nt: TGTGCCAGCAGCTTAGGGGCAGGTAGCTCCGATACGCAGTATTTT; clone_size: NA; v_call: TRBV7-9; j_call: TRBJ2-3; d_call: NA
cdr3_aa: CSARMSYEQYF; cdr3_nt: TGCAGTGCTCGAATGAGCTACGAGCAGTACTTC; clone_size: NA; v_call: TRBV20-1; j_call: TRBJ2-7; d_call: NA
cdr3_aa: CASNPLGPSTEAFF; cdr3_nt: TGCGCCAGCAACCCGCTGGGGCCATCCACTGAAGCTTTCTTT; clone_size: NA; v_call: TRBV5-1; j_call: TRBJ1-1; d_call: NA
cdr3_aa: CASSVGDSGELFF; cdr3_nt: TGTGCCAGCAGCGTTGGGGATTCCGGGGAGCTGTTTTTT; clone_size: NA; v_call: TRBV9; j_call: TRBJ2-2; d_call: NA
cdr3_aa: CAIVGQGAGEQYF; cdr3_nt: TGTGCCATAGTTGGACAGGGGGCGGGCGAGCAGTACTTC; clone_size: NA; v_call: TRBV10-3; j_call: TRBJ2-7; d_call: TRBD1
cdr3_aa: CASSQVLSRDGYTF; cdr3_nt: TGCGCCAGCAGCCAGGTCCTCAGTCGGGATGGCTACACCTTC; clone_size: NA; v_call: TRBV4-1; j_call: TRBJ1-2; d_call: NA
cdr3_aa: CSVGGFGETQYF; cdr3_nt: TGCAGCGTTGGGGGGTTCGGGGAGACCCAGTACTTC; clone_size: NA; v_call: TRBV29-1; j_call: TRBJ2-5; d_call: NA
cdr3_aa: CASSPGGGLYNEQFF; cdr3_nt: TGTGCCAGCAGTCCCGGCGGGGGGCTTTACAATGAGCAGTTCTTC; clone_size: NA; v_call: TRBV6-5; j_call: TRBJ2-1; d_call: TRBD2
cdr3_aa: CASSLWVGQLYNEQFF; cdr3_nt: TGTGCCAGCAGCTTATGGGTGGGACAGCTCTACAATGAGCAGTTCTTC; clone_size: NA; v_call: TRBV7-9; j_call: TRBJ2-1; d_call: TRBD1
cdr3_aa: CASSHIWRGRSEQYF; cdr3_nt: TGCGCCAGCAGCCATATTTGGCGCGGCAGAAGCGAGCAGTACTTC; clone_size: NA; v_call: TRBV4-1; j_call: TRBJ2-7; d_call: NA
cdr3_aa: CASSYLRDTQYTDTQYF; cdr3_nt: TGTGCCAGCAGCTACCTCCGGGACACCCAGTACACAGATACGCAGTATTTT; clone_size: NA; v_call: TRBV13; j_call: TRBJ2-3; d_call: NA
cdr3_aa: CATRQNYEQYF; cdr3_nt: TGTGCCACCCGACAGAACTACGAGCAGTACTTC; clone_size: NA; v_call: TRBV6-5; j_call: TRBJ2-7; d_call: NA
cdr3_aa: CASSEGGGANVLTF; cdr3_nt: TGTGCCAGCAGTGAGGGGGGTGGGGCCAACGTCCTGACTTTC; clone_size: few; v_call: TRBV6-4; j_call: TRBJ2-6; d_call: NA
cdr3_aa: CASSLDWTTYEQYF; cdr3_nt: TGTGCCAGCAGTTTAGATTGGACTACCTACGAGCAGTACTTC; clone_size: NA; v_call: TRBV27; j_call: TRBJ2-7; d_call: NA
cdr3_aa: CASSFTSNLDTQYF; cdr3_nt: TGTGCCAGCAGCTTTACTAGCAATCTAGATACGCAGTATTTT; clone_size: NA; v_call: TRBV7-9; j_call: TRBJ2-3; d_call: NA
cdr3_aa: CASSLAHSSYEQYF; cdr3_nt: TGTGCCAGCAGCTTAGCGCACAGCTCCTACGAGCAGTACTTC; clone_size: NA; v_call: TRBV7-9; j_call: TRBJ2-7; d_call: NA
cdr3_aa: CSVGTVRGASSEAFF; cdr3_nt: TGCAGCGTTGGAACCGTTAGAGGGGCTAGCTCTGAAGCTTTCTTT; clone_size: NA; v_call: TRBV29-1; j_call: TRBJ1-1; d_call: NA
cdr3_aa: CASSLEHWGRLNTEAFF; cdr3_nt: TGTGCCAGCAGCTTAGAACACTGGGGCCGCTTGAACACTGAAGCTTTCTTT; clone_size: NA; v_call: TRBV13; j_call: TRBJ1-1; d_call: NA
cdr3_aa: CAWSFDRNQPQHF; cdr3_nt: TGTGCCTGGAGCTTCGACAGGAATCAGCCCCAGCATTTT; clone_size: NA; v_call: TRBV30; j_call: TRBJ1-5; d_call: NA
cdr3_aa: CASSFRGVAFF; cdr3_nt: TGTGCCAGCAGCTTCAGGGGGGTGGCTTTCTTT; clone_size: NA; v_call: TRBV5-4; j_call: TRBJ1-1; d_call: TRBD1
cdr3_aa: CASSLGDGPSTDTQYF; cdr3_nt: TGCGCCAGCAGCTTGGGGGACGGCCCTAGCACAGATACGCAGTATTTT; clone_size: NA; v_call: TRBV5-1; j_call: TRBJ2-3; d_call: NA
cdr3_aa: CASSRHRDQETQYF; cdr3_nt: TGTGCCAGTAGTCGACATAGAGACCAAGAGACCCAGTACTTC; clone_size: NA; v_call: TRBV19; j_call: TRBJ2-5; d_call: NA
cdr3_aa: CASSLLPTGELFF; cdr3_nt: TGTGCCAGCAGTTTACTCCCCACCGGGGAGCTGTTTTTT; clone_size: NA; v_call: TRBV27; j_call: TRBJ2-2; d_call: NA